The entry below describes one TCR beta chain. This sample was included in a study of blood T cell repertoires in COVID-19. Study in general: COVID-19 samples from acute and convalescent phases originated in the United States, Italy and Spain. T cells, B-cell-depleted T cells, or PBMCs supplied cDNA or gDNA.

Germline CDR1 and CDR2: LGHDT and YNNKEL (reference sequence). This CDR3 contains 20 residues. J lost 0 bases, V lost 3 bases, and 15 bases had no gene match. Per the original data handling: Amplified reference gene primers provided the basis for estimating nucleated cell counts. The table came from immunoSEQ multiplex PCR; TCRdb's copy has only in-frame clones and leaves some out. V and J calls and clone size are those listed in that table; D and trimming were worked out from the DNA. The data contain 200,000 to 250,000 clones, roughly 87% of them singletons. Material for sequencing was peripheral blood. The rearrangement links TRBV3-1 (or the pseudogene TRBV3-2) to TRBJ2-4; 9 positions agree with TRBD2. This TCR came from a man aged 35 to 55 with active or convalescent COVID-19. CDR3 nucleotides: TGTGCCAGCAGCCAGGGGCCCCAGCGGGGGGTGCTAAAAGCCAAAAACATTCAGTACTTC. Encoded protein: CASSQGPQRGVLKAKNIQYF.